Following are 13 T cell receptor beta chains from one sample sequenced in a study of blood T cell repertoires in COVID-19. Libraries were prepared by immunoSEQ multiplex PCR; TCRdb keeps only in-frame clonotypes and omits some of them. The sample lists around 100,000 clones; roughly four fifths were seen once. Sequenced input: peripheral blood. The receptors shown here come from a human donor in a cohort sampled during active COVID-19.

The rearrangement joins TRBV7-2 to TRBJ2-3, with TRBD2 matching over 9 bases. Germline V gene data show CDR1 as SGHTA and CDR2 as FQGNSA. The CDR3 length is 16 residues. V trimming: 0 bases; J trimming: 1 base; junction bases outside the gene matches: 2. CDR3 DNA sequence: TGTGCCAGCAGCTTAGCGAGGACTAGCGGCACAGATACGCAGTATTTT. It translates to CASSLARTSGTDTQYF.

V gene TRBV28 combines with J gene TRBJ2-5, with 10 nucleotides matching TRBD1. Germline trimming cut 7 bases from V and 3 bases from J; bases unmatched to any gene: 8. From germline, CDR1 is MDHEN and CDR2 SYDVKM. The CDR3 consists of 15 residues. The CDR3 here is CASNGPGTGEETQYF. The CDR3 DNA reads TGTGCCAGCAATGGTCCCGGGACAGGGGAAGAGACCCAGTACTTC.

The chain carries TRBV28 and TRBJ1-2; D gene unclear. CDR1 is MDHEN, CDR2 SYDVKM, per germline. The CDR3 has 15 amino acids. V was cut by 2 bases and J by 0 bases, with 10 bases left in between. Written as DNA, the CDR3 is TGTGCCAGCAGTTTAACCCCCTCGGCTAACTATGGCTACACCTTC. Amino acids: CASSLTPSANYGYTF.

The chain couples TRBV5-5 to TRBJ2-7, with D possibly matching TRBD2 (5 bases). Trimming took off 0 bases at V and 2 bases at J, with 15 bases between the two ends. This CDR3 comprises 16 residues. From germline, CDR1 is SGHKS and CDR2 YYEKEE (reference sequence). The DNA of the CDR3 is TGTGCCAGCAGCTTGGTCCTTTTCAGCGGACCCTACGAGCAGTACTTC. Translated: CASSLVLFSGPYEQYF.

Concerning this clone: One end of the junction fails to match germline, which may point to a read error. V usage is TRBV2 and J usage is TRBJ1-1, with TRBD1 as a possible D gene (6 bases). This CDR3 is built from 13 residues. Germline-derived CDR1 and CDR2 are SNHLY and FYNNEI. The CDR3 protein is CASRGQTNTAAFF. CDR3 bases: TGTGCCAGCAGAGGACAGACGAACACTGCAGCTTTCTTT.

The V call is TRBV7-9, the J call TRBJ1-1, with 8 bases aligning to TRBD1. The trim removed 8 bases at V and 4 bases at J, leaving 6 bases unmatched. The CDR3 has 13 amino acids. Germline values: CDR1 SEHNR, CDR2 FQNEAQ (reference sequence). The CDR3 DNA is TGTGCCAGCCACGGACAGGGCGGCACTGAAGCTTTCTTT. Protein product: CASHGQGGTEAFF. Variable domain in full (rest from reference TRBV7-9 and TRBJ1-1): DTGVSQNPRHKITKRGQNVTFRCDPISEHNRLYWYRQTLGQGPEFLTYFQNEAQLEKSRLLSDRFSAERPKGSFSTLEIQRTEQGDSAMYLCASHGQGGTEAFFGQGTRLTVV.

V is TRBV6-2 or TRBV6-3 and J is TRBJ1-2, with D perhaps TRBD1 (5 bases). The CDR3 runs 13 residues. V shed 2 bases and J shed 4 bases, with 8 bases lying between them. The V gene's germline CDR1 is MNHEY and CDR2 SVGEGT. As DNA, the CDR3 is TGTGCCAGCAGTTACGACGGGGGCTATGGCTACACCTTC. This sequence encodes CASSYDGGYGYTF.

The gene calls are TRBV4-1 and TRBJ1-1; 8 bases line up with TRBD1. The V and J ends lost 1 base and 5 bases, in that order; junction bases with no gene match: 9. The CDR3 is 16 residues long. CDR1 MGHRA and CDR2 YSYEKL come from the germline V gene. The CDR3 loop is CASSQVVTGGRTEAFF. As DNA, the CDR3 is TGCGCCAGCAGCCAAGTAGTAACAGGGGGGAGAACTGAAGCTTTCTTT.

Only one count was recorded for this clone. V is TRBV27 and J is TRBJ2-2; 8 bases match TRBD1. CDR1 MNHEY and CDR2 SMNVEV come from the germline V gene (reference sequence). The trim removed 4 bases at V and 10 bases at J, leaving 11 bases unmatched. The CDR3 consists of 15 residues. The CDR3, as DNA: TGTGCCAGCAGTTCTCCGACAGGGGCCCCAAAGGAGCTGTTTTTT. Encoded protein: CASSSPTGAPKELFF.

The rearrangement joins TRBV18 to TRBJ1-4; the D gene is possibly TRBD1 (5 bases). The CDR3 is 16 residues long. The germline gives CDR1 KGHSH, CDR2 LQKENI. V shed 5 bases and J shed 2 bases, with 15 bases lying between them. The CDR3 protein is CASSFSKTATNEKLFF. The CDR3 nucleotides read TGTGCCAGCTCATTCTCAAAGACAGCGACTAATGAAAAACTGTTTTTT.

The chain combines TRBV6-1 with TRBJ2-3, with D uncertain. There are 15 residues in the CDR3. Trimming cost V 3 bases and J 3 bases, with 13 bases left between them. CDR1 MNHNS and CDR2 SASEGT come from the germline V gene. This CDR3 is CASSDARVRTDTQYF. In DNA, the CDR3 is TGTGCCAGCAGTGATGCCCGGGTTCGGACAGATACGCAGTATTTT.

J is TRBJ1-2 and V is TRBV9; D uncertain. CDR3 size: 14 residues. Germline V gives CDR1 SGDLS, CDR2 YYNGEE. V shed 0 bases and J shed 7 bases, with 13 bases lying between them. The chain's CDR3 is CASSVDEFPRGYTF. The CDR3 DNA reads TGTGCCAGCAGCGTAGATGAGTTTCCCCGTGGCTACACCTTC.

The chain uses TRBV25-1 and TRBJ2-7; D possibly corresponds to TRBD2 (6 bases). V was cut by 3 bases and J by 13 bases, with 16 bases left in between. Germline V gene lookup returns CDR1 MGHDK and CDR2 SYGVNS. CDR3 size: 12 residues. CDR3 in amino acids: CASSEGLKSPYF. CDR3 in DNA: TGTGCCAGCAGTGAGGGACTTAAATCCCCTTACTTC.